This TCR beta chain appears in the sequencing data of a study of OX40 agonist ivuxolimab in advanced cancers. Study information: Melanoma, hepatocellular carcinoma, head and neck or renal cell cancer occurred in dose-escalation patients. Of mixed ages from 23 to 79 and averaging about 56 years, the group was about 80% male. Enrollees could have had prior anti-PD-1, anti-PD-L1 or anti-CTLA-4 therapy, which 35% to 40% had received.

The table came from immunoSEQ multiplex PCR; TCRdb's copy has only in-frame clones and leaves some out. The profile shows tens of thousands of clones, under 90% of them singletons. Germline assignment: CDR1 SSHAT and CDR2 FNYEAQ (reference sequence). Trimming stripped 2 bases from V and 3 bases from J, with 11 bases between. This CDR3 has 15 amino acids. The TCR sequence derives from an adult with an advanced solid tumor such as melanoma, head and neck, liver or kidney cancer. This specimen was CD4+ or CD8+ T cells sorted from blood, taken in a trial of the OX40 agonist ivuxolimab. This chain links TRBV7-7 with TRBJ2-1; D assignment may be TRBD1 or TRBD2 (6 bases each). This CDR3 is CASSLMGGDYNEQFF. CDR3 nucleotides: TGTGCCAGCAGCTTAATGGGGGGCGACTACAATGAGCAGTTCTTC.